This T cell receptor beta chain appears in the sequencing data of a study of blood T cell repertoires in COVID-19. The wider study: In each case, the material was cDNA or gDNA derived from T cells, B-cell-depleted T cells, or PBMCs.

How the authors handled the data: Reference gene primer amplification gave nucleated cell count estimates. Generated by immunoSEQ multiplex PCR, the TCRdb table keeps only in-frame clones and is missing some. Clonal size and the V and J genes are those of that table, whereas D and trimming came from the DNA. The table shows a few hundred thousand clones, with about 87% occurring only once. This clone was observed a single time. The CDR3 is 17 amino acids. V dropped 0 bases and J dropped 9; count of bases not matched to a gene: 12. Germline V lookup: CDR1 SGHNT, CDR2 YYREEE (reference sequence). Sequenced sample: peripheral blood. This TCR was sampled from a man between 60 and 70 years old with acute or convalescent COVID-19. The chain employs TRBV5-4 and TRBJ2-1; the match to TRBD2 covers 10 bases. The DNA for the CDR3 is TGTGCCAGCAGCTTGGCCAGGAGCGGGGGGGCCGAGGTTGAGCAGTTCTTC. Amino acids: CASSLARSGGAEVEQFF.